These 23 T cell receptor beta chains share one sample of origin, sequenced in a study of blood T cell repertoires in COVID-19. Generated by immunoSEQ multiplex PCR, the TCRdb table keeps only in-frame clones and is missing some. Among about 250,000 clones listed, about 88% were seen once. The specimen was PBMCs or T cells enriched from blood (not recorded which). These receptors all come from a woman in her fifties or sixties who had recovered from COVID-19.

This sequence joins TRBV19 and TRBJ2-1; 7 bases align to TRBD1. J gave up 13 bases and V 5 bases, and 11 bases lay outside the gene matches. The CDR3 covers 13 residues. Per germline, CDR1 LNHDA and CDR2 SQIVND (reference sequence). CDR3 protein: CASSLKPGQHQFF. The CDR3 DNA reads as TGTGCCAGTAGTCTAAAACCGGGACAGCACCAGTTCTTC.

V gene TRBV30 combines with J gene TRBJ2-7, with D possibly matching TRBD2 (5 bases). CDR3 length: 12 amino acids. Germline V lookup: CDR1 GTSNPN, CDR2 SVGIG (reference sequence). V lost 1 base to trimming and J lost 3 bases, with 7 bases between them. The CDR3 DNA follows: TGTGCCTGGAGTGCGGGGATCTACGAGCAGTACTTC. Amino acids: CAWSAGIYEQYF. Drawing the rest from reference TRBV30 and TRBJ2-7, the complete variable domain is SQTIHQWPATLVQPVGSPLSLECTVEGTSNPNLYWYRQAAGRGLQLLFYSVGIGQISSEVPQNLSASRPQDRQFILSSKKLLLSDSGFYLCAWSAGIYEQYFGPGTRLTVT.

This chain uses TRBV7-9 with TRBJ1-2; D is undetermined. CDR1 is SEHNR and CDR2 is FQNEAQ in the germline V gene (reference sequence). The V end lost 5 bases, the J end lost 5 bases, and 12 bases lay between the germline ends. The CDR3 contains 13 residues. The CDR3 loop is CASSGREGYGYTF. The CDR3 DNA reads as TGTGCCAGCAGCGGCCGGGAGGGATATGGCTACACCTTC.

This chain links TRBV5-5 with TRBJ2-3; 8 bases align to TRBD1. The V and J ends lost 1 base and 2 bases, in that order; junction bases with no gene match: 6. CDR1 is SGHKS and CDR2 is YYEKEE in the germline V gene (reference sequence). The CDR3 has 16 amino acids. Here the CDR3 reads CASSLMGRGLTDTQYF. In DNA form, the CDR3 reads TGTGCCAGCAGCTTGATGGGCAGGGGGCTCACAGATACGCAGTATTTT.

As regards this clone: An end of the junction differs from the germline gene, which may be a read error. V gene TRBV7-7 combines with J gene TRBJ1-4, with 8 bases identical to TRBD1. Germline loops: CDR1 SSHAT, CDR2 FNYEAQ (reference sequence). CDR3 length: 16 residues. The CDR3 protein is CASSRQGWVTNEKLFF. As DNA, the CDR3 is TGTGCTAGCAGCCGACAGGGGTGGGTAACTAATGAAAAACTGTTTTTT.

The genes are TRBV4-3 and TRBJ1-2; the match to TRBD1 covers 9 bases. The CDR3 length is 16 residues. Germline CDR1 reads LGHNA; CDR2 reads YSLEER. V lost 0 bases, J lost 8 bases, and 10 bases stayed unmatched. The CDR3 protein is CASSQDLGQGVGGYTF. The CDR3 DNA follows: TGCGCCAGCAGCCAAGATTTGGGACAGGGCGTAGGAGGCTACACCTTC.

The J gene is TRBJ1-4, the V gene TRBV10-3; 12 bases align to TRBD1. V lost 9 bases and J lost 6; bases outside the gene matches: 2. This CDR3 is 13 amino acids long. The germline gives CDR1 ENHRY, CDR2 SYGVKD. CDR3 sequence (DNA): TGTGCCATTGGGACAGGGGGCCATGAAAAACTGTTTTTT. It yields the protein CAIGTGGHEKLFF.

The count of this clone is one. Distinct nucleotide sequences in the sample also encode this CDR3. The V call is TRBV2, the J call TRBJ1-2, with a weak D call TRBD1 (5 bases). This CDR3 has 13 residues. Germline CDR1 and CDR2: SNHLY and FYNNEI. V was cut by 4 bases and J by 5 bases, with 11 bases left in between. The CDR3 DNA is TGTGCCAGCAGTGGCGACAGTAATTATGGCTACACCTTC. Translation gives CASSGDSNYGYTF.

The CDR3: CASSADRGRTYEQYF. The CDR3 coding sequence is TGCGCCAGCAGCGCAGACAGGGGTAGGACCTACGAGCAGTACTTC. The genes are TRBV10-1 and TRBJ2-7; 8 positions agree with TRBD1. After removal of 6 bases from V and 2 bases from J, the junction contained 9 bases not matched to a gene. There are 15 residues in the CDR3. The germline V gene has CDR1 WNHNN and CDR2 SYGVQD (reference sequence).

The chain combines TRBV6-2 or TRBV6-3 with TRBJ2-7; D is unresolved. Germline-derived CDR1 and CDR2 are MNHEY and SVGEGT. This CDR3 has 13 residues. Trimming took off 5 bases at V and 9 bases at J, with 17 bases between the two ends. CDR3 bases: TGTGCCAGCAGTAAACTTGGGCCCTTAGGGCAGTACTTC. Its protein product is CASSKLGPLGQYF.

CDR3 region: CASSPRDKYGYTF. The CDR3 DNA is TGTGCCAGCTCCCCCCGGGACAAATATGGCTACACCTTC. J is TRBJ1-2 and V is TRBV18, with D perhaps TRBD1 (6 bases). Germline assignment: CDR1 KGHSH and CDR2 LQKENI. The ends were cut back, 6 bases at V and 5 bases at J, with 13 bases in the middle. The CDR3 is made up of 13 amino acids.

This clone turned up a few times. The rearrangement uses TRBV28 and TRBJ2-5; 10 nucleotides agree with TRBD2. Germline V gives CDR1 MDHEN, CDR2 SYDVKM. The CDR3 sequence is 16 residues long. J gave up 0 bases and V 2 bases, and 3 bases lay outside the gene matches. Here the CDR3 reads CASSLMTSGYQETQYF. The CDR3 DNA sequence: TGTGCCAGCAGTTTAATGACTAGCGGGTACCAAGAGACCCAGTACTTC. Full variable domain (remainder filled in from reference TRBV28 and TRBJ2-5): DVKVTQSSRYLVKRTGEKVFLECVQDMDHENMFWYRQDPGLGLRLIYFSYDVKMKEKGDIPEGYSVSREKKERFSLILESASTNQTSMYLCASSLMTSGYQETQYFGPGTRLLVL.

The chain uses TRBV27 and TRBJ1-2; 7 bases map to TRBD1. The CDR3 is 12 amino acids. The ends lost 8 bases at V and 7 bases at J; junction bases unmatched: 7. Per the germline V gene, CDR1 is MNHEY and CDR2 is SMNVEV (reference sequence). The CDR3 bases are TGTGCCAGCGGAGACAGGGTGGCTGGCTACACCTTC. Translating it yields CASGDRVAGYTF.

The sample holds one count of this clone. The V call is TRBV4-1, the J call TRBJ1-2; D uncertain. Trimming removed 4 bases at V and 5 bases at J, with 14 bases between. This CDR3 has 14 amino acids. Germline V CDR1 and CDR2: MGHRA, YSYEKL. The CDR3 sequence is CASSRGPTTYGYTF. The CDR3 DNA reads as TGCGCCAGCAGCCGCGGACCGACTACATATGGCTACACCTTC.

This clone was picked up a small number of times. The chain recombines TRBV19 with TRBJ1-1; TRBD1 aligns across 7 bases. Per the germline V gene, CDR1 is LNHDA and CDR2 is SQIVND (reference sequence). CDR3 length: 14 residues. V gave up 4 bases and J gave up 5 bases; unmatched junction bases: 7. The CDR3: CASSNHRDRTEAFF. Here the CDR3 DNA reads TGTGCCAGTAGTAATCACAGGGACAGAACTGAAGCTTTCTTT.

This clone has a single count. The chain joins TRBV5-5 to TRBJ2-1; 8 positions match TRBD2. Trimming took 5 bases from V and 2 from J; bases not matched to a gene: 6. Germline loops: CDR1 SGHKS, CDR2 YYEKEE (reference sequence). This CDR3 spans 15 amino acids. The CDR3 loop is CASRVSGGPYNEQFF. For the CDR3, the DNA is TGTGCCAGCAGAGTCAGCGGGGGACCCTACAATGAGCAGTTCTTC.

V and J are TRBV19 and TRBJ2-1; a possible D gene is TRBD2 (6 bases). Germline CDR1 and CDR2: LNHDA and SQIVND (reference sequence). Trimming removed 6 bases at V and 8 bases at J, with 20 bases between. This CDR3 contains 15 residues. CDR3 DNA sequence: TGTGCCAGTAGCCGCCCTAGACTAGTCTTGGATGAGCAGTTCTTC. Translated, it gives CASSRPRLVLDEQFF.

The chain couples TRBV15 to TRBJ1-4, with 8 bases that match TRBD1. Per the germline V gene, CDR1 is LNHNV and CDR2 is YYDKDF (reference sequence). The CDR3 covers 20 residues. V was clipped by 1 base and J by 0 bases; unmatched bases: 13. The CDR3: CATSRGLPGQVRATNEKLFF. The CDR3, as DNA: TGTGCCACCAGCAGAGGGTTGCCGGGACAGGTACGGGCAACTAATGAAAAACTGTTTTTT.

J is TRBJ1-2 and V is TRBV9; D ambiguous. V was shortened by 5 bases and J by 5 bases, with 16 bases between the two germline ends. CDR3 size: 14 residues. In germline, CDR1 is SGDLS, CDR2 YYNGEE. As DNA, the CDR3 is TGTGCCAGCAGTTATGGGCGCCCTCCTTATGGCTACACCTTC. Translating it yields CASSYGRPPYGYTF.

This sequence joins TRBV28 and TRBJ2-7, with 13 positions matching TRBD2. From germline, CDR1 is MDHEN and CDR2 SYDVKM. The CDR3 sequence is 15 residues long. The trim removed 6 bases at V and 2 bases at J, leaving 4 bases unmatched. The CDR3 sequence: CASRDGTSGTYEQYF. The DNA for the CDR3 is TGTGCCAGCAGGGACGGGACTAGCGGGACCTACGAGCAGTACTTC.

This rearrangement joins TRBV19 to TRBJ1-1; TRBD1 matches at 7 bases. Looked up from germline, CDR1 is LNHDA and CDR2 is SQIVND (reference sequence). The CDR3 is 14 amino acids. The V gene end was trimmed by 4 bases and the J gene end by 4 bases; junction bases not matched to a gene: 6. CDR3 DNA sequence: TGTGCCAGTAGTAGGCAGGGGGTTTCCACTGAAGCTTTCTTT. Its protein product is CASSRQGVSTEAFF.

The chain joins TRBV19 to TRBJ1-2; 7 bases map to TRBD1. Looked up from germline, CDR1 is LNHDA and CDR2 is SQIVND (reference sequence). The CDR3 loop spans 14 amino acids. With 4 bases clipped from V and 3 bases from J, the junction kept 5 bases outside the gene matches. The CDR3 loop reads CASSTRQGYYGYTF. CDR3 bases: TGTGCCAGTAGTACTCGACAGGGCTACTATGGCTACACCTTC.

This clone was picked up one time. J is TRBJ2-7 and V is TRBV28; the match to TRBD1 covers 8 bases. The CDR3 totals 17 residues. CDR1 is MDHEN, CDR2 SYDVKM, per germline. V dropped 5 bases and J dropped 6; count of bases not matched to a gene: 18. CDR3 DNA sequence: TGTGCCAGCAGTCCACAGGACAGGGCGAATAGGGCCGGCGAGCAGTACTTC. As protein: CASSPQDRANRAGEQYF.